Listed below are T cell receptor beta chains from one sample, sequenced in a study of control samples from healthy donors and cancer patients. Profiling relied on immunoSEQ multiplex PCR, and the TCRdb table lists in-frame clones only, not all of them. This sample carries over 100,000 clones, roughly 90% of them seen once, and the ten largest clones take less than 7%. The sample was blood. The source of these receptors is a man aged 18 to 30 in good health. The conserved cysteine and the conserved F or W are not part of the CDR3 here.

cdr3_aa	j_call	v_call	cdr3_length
ASRTPRVTDTQY	TRBJ2-3	TRBV19	12
ASSRAGASGGREQF	TRBJ2-1	TRBV5-1	14
ASSFPPLAGGPEDTQY	TRBJ2-3	TRBV28	16
ATSRARDKRDEQF	TRBJ2-1	TRBV15	13
AIHGQCMLRLAKNIQY	TRBJ2-4	TRBV27	16
ASSAEQGGGAN	TRBJ2-3	TRBV2	11
SASIVGQGRYGYT	TRBJ1-2	TRBV20-1	13
ASSPPMGPSGNTIY	TRBJ1-3	TRBV18	14
ASRSPLLRGGTGELF	TRBJ2-2	TRBV11-2	15
ASRGVLMDGYT	TRBJ1-2	TRBV19	11
ASITGVNTEAF	TRBJ1-1	TRBV6-5	11
ASSLSGGTQY	TRBJ2-5	TRBV7-9	10
ASSPQGNQPQH	TRBJ1-5	TRBV6-5	11
ASSFGPRPTDTQY	TRBJ2-3	TRBV11-2	13
ASRQAASGGGHLNTQY	TRBJ2-3	TRBV7-6	16
ASSAIGQRSPEAF	TRBJ1-1	TRBV11-2	13
ASSYSGSFSYEQY	TRBJ2-7	TRBV5-4	13
ASHRGTYEQY	TRBJ2-7	TRBV5-6	10
ASSDRGTEAF	TRBJ1-1	TRBV6-1	10
STHREVTYNEQF	TRBJ2-1	TRBV29-1	12
ASSQGLIGLAGGNQETQY	TRBJ2-5	TRBV4-1	18
ASSLVEISGEQF	TRBJ2-1	TRBV5-6	12
ASSPGLARETQY	TRBJ2-5	TRBV12-1	12
ASSFQSQETQY	TRBJ2-5	TRBV7-7	11
ASRSYNSPLH	TRBJ1-6	TRBV28	10
ASSFDRTYEQY	TRBJ2-7	TRBV6-2/TRBV6-3	11
ASSEPGGTEAF	TRBJ1-1	TRBV10-1	11
ASSIGQGGTGELF	TRBJ2-2	TRBV11-3	13
ASSSAGTLEIYEQY	TRBJ2-7	TRBV5-5	14
ASSLVGGARTEAF	TRBJ1-1	TRBV5-4	13
SVEGYRDSGSQETQY	TRBJ2-5	TRBV29-1	15
ASSLGDETQY	TRBJ2-5	TRBV11-3	10
ASSPGQGTYEQY	TRBJ2-7	TRBV7-6	12
ASRGGATGGNTIY	TRBJ1-3	TRBV6-5	13
ATALVRSDTQY	TRBJ2-3	TRBV28	11
ASSLYNRGRRNQPQH	TRBJ1-5	TRBV28	15
ATSRDSAGFEKLF	TRBJ1-4	TRBV15	13
ASSKLGDRENTEAF	TRBJ1-1	TRBV7-9	14
ASSSPRGLWYEQY	TRBJ2-7	TRBV11-2	13
ASSPIPGTSTDTQY	TRBJ2-3	TRBV25-1	14
ASSLTNQPQH	TRBJ1-5	TRBV11-2	10
ASSLEGAGELF	TRBJ2-2	TRBV5-1	11
ASSRVLTEAF	TRBJ1-1	TRBV19	10
ASSVTDRVGYSNQPQH	TRBJ1-5	TRBV9	16
ASSRDRAVQPQH	TRBJ1-5	TRBV19	12
ASSRTSATYEQY	TRBJ2-7	TRBV3-1/TRBV3-2	12
ASSEGPGTNTGELF	TRBJ2-2	TRBV6-1	14
ASREGERGGNQPQH	TRBJ1-5	TRBV2	14
ASSRDPEGNIQY	TRBJ2-4	TRBV6-5	12
ASSKKVGREHMNTEAF	TRBJ1-1	TRBV21-1	16
ASSVGGVSYEQY	TRBJ2-7	TRBV9	12
ASSLYGRGGGNTIY	TRBJ1-3	TRBV27	14
ASSLAASGQETQY	TRBJ2-5	TRBV5-1	13